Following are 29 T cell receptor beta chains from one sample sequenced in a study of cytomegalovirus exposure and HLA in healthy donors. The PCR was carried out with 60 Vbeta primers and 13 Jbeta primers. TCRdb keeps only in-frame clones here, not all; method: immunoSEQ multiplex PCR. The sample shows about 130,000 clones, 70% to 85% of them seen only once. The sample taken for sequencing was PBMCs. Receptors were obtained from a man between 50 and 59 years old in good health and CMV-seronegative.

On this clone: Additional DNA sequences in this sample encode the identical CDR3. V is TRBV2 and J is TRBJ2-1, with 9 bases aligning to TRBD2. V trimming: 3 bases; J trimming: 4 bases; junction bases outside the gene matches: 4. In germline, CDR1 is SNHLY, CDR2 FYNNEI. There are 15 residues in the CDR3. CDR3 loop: CASSDSGGSYNEQFF. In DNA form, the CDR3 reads TGTGCCAGCAGTGATAGCGGGGGAAGTTACAATGAGCAGTTCTTC.

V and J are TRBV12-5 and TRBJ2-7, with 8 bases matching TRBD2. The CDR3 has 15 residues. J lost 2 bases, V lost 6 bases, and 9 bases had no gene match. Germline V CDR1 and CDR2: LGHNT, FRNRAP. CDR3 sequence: CASGTLGGEPYEQYF. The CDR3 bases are TGTGCTAGTGGGACCCTCGGGGGGGAACCCTACGAGCAGTACTTC.

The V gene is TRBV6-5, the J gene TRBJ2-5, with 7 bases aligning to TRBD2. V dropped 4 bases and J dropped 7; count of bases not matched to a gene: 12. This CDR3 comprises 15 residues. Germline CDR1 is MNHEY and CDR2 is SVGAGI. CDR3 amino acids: CASSWGGPTSGTQYF. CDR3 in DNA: TGTGCCAGCAGTTGGGGGGGACCTACCTCTGGGACCCAGTACTTC.

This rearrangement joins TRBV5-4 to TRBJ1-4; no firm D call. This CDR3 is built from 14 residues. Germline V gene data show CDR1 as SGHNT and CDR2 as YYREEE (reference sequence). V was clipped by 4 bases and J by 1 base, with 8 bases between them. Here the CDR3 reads CASSPGGTNEKLFF. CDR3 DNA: TGTGCCAGCAGCCCCGGCGGAACTAATGAAAAACTGTTTTTT.

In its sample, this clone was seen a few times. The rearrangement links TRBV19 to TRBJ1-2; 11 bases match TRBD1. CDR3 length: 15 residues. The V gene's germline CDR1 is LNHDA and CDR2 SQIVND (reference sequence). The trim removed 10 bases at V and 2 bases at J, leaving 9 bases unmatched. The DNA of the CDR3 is TGTGCCACCGCGGACAGGGGGCGCGGGAACTATGGCTACACCTTC. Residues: CATADRGRGNYGYTF.

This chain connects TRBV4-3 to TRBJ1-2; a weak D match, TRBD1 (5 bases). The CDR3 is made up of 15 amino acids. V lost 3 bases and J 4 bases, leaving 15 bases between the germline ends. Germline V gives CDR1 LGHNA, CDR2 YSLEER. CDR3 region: CASSQSDSKLYGYTF. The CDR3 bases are TGCGCCAGCAGCCAGTCCGACAGCAAACTCTATGGCTACACCTTC.

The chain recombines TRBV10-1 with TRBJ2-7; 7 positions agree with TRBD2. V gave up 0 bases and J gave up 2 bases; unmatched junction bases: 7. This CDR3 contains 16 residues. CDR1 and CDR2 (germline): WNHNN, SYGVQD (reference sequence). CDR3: CASSESSGGSTYEQYF. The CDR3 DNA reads TGCGCCAGCAGTGAGTCTTCGGGGGGATCAACCTACGAGCAGTACTTC.

Here the CDR3 reads CASRRDNYGYTF. The CDR3 bases are TGTGCCAGCAGGCGAGATAACTATGGCTACACCTTC. The chain uses TRBV7-9 and TRBJ1-2; no clear D gene. This CDR3 contains 12 residues. Trimming took 6 bases from V and 1 from J, leaving 6 bases between them. Germline values: CDR1 SEHNR, CDR2 FQNEAQ (reference sequence).

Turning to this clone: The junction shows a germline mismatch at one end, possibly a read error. The CDR3 DNA reads TGTGCCGGTAGTAGCGGGGGGGCCGCCGGGGAGCTGTTTTTT. Its protein is CAGSSGGAAGELFF. The V and J genes are TRBV19 and TRBJ2-2; 11 bases fit TRBD2. CDR3 size: 14 residues. Germline assignment: CDR1 LNHDA and CDR2 SQIVND (reference sequence).

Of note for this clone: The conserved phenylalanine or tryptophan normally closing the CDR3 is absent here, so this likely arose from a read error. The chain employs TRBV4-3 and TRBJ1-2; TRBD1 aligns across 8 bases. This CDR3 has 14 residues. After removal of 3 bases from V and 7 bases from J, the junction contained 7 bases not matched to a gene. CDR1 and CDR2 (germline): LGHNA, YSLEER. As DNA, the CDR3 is TGCGCCAGCAGCCACGAGACAGGGGTCCCTGGCTACACCGTC. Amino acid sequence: CASSHETGVPGYTV.

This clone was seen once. The CDR3: CASSQDYRGRQFF. DNA of the CDR3: TGCGCCAGCAGCCAAGATTATCGAGGGAGGCAGTTCTTC. The rearrangement links TRBV4-3 to TRBJ2-1, with a weak D call TRBD2 (5 bases). Germline V gene sequence: CDR1 LGHNA, CDR2 YSLEER. This CDR3 has 13 amino acids. Trimming left V 0 bases short and J 12 bases short, with 12 bases between.

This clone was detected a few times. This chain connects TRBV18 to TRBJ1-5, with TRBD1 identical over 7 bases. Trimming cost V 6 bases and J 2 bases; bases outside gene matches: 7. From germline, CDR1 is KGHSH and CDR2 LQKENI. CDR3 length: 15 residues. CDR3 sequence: CASSRQGAGNQPQHF. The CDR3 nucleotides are TGTGCCAGCTCCCGACAGGGAGCTGGCAATCAGCCCCAGCATTTT.

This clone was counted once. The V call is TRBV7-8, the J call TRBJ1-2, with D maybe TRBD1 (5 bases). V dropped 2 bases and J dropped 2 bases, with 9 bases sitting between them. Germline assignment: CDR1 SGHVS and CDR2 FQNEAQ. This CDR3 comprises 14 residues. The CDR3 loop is CASSLQGTNYGYTF. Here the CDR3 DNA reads TGTGCCAGCAGCTTACAGGGAACAAACTATGGCTACACCTTC.

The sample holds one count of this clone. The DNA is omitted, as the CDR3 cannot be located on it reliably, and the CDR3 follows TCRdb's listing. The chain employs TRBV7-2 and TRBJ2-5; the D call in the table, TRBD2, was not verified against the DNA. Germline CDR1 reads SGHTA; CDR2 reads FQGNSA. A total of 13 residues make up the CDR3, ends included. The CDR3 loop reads CASSSSYQETQYF.

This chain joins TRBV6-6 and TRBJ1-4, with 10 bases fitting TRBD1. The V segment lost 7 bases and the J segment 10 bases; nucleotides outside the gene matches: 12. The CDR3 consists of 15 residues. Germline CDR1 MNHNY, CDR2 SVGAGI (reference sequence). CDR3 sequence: CASTQGGQGTAKLFF. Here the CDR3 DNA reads TGTGCCAGCACCCAGGGGGGACAGGGGACTGCAAAACTGTTTTTT.

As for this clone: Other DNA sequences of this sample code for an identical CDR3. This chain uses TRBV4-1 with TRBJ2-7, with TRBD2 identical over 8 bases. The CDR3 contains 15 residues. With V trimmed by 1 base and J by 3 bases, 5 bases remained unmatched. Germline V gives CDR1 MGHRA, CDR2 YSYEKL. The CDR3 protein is CASSQGAGGYYEQYF. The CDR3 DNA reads TGCGCCAGCAGCCAAGGTGCGGGAGGTTACTACGAGCAGTACTTC.

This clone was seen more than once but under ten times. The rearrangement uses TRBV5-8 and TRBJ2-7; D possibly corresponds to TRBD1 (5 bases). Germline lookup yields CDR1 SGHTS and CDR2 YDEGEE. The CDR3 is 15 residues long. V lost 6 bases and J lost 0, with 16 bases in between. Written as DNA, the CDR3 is TGTGCCAGCACCCTAGGTAGGGGATACTCCTACGAGCAGTACTTC. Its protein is CASTLGRGYSYEQYF.

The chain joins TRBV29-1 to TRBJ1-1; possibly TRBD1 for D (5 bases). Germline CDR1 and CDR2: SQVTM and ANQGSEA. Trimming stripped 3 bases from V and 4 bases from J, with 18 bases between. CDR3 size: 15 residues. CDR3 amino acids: CSVDRAQVVITEAFF. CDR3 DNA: TGCAGCGTTGACAGGGCTCAGGTTGTGATCACTGAAGCTTTCTTT. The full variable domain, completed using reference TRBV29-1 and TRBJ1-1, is SAVISQKPSRDICQRGTSLTIQCQVDSQVTMMFWYRQQPGQSLTLIATANQGSEATYESGFVIDKFPISRPNLTFSTLTVSNMSPEDSSIYLCSVDRAQVVITEAFFGQGTRLTVV.

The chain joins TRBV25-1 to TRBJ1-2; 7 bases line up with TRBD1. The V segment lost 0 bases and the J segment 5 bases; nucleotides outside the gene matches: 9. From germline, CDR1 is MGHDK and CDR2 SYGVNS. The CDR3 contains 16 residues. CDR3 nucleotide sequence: TGTGCCAGCAGTGAATATGGCACAGGGGTGAGGTATGGCTACACCTTC. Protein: CASSEYGTGVRYGYTF.

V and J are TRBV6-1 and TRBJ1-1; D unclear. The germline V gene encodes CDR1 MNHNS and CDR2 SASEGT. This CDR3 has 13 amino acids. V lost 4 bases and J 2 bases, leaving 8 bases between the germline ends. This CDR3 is CASSVSSNTEAFF. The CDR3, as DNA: TGTGCCAGCAGTGTTTCCTCCAACACTGAAGCTTTCTTT.

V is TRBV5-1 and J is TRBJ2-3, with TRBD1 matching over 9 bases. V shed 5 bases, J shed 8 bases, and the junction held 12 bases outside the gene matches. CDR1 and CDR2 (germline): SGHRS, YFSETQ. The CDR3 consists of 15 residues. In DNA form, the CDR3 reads TGCGCCAGCAGTACTGGGACAGGGCAGGCGGGTACGCAGTATTTT. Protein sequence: CASSTGTGQAGTQYF.

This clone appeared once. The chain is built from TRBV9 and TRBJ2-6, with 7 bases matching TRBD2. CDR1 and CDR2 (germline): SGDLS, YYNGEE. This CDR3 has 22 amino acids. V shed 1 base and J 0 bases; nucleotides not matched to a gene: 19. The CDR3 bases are TGTGCCAGCAGCGTAAGGAACAGTCCCTCAGCGGGAACCAGCTCTGGGGCCAACGTCCTGACTTTC. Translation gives CASSVRNSPSAGTSSGANVLTF.

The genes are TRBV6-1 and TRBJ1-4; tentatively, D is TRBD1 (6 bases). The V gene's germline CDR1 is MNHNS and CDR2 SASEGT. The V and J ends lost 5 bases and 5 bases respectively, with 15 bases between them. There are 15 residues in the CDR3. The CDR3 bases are TGTGCCAGCAGTTCACAGGGTGTCCTCAATGAAAAACTGTTTTTT. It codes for CASSSQGVLNEKLFF.

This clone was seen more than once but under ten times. The CDR3 bases are TGTGCCAGCAGTGAAATGGTAGCGGGGGGGGACGAGCAGTACTTC. The encoded protein is CASSEMVAGGDEQYF. The J gene is TRBJ2-7, the V gene TRBV6-1; 11 bases fit TRBD2. The J segment lost 5 bases and the V segment lost 2 bases, leaving 5 bases of the junction unmatched. Germline V gives CDR1 MNHNS, CDR2 SASEGT. The CDR3 loop spans 15 amino acids.

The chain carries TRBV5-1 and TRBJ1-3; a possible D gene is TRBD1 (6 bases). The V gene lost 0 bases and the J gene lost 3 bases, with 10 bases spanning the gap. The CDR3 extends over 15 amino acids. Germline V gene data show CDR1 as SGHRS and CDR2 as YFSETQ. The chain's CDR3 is CASSLEGTNGNTIYF. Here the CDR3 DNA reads TGCGCCAGCAGCTTGGAGGGGACAAATGGAAACACCATATATTTT.

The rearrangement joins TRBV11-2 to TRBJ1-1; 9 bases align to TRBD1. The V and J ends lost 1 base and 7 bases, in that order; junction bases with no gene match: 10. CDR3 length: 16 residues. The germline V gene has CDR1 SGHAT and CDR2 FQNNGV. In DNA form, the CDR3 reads TGTGCCAGCAGCTTAGGGACAGGGGACGATGTTAGTGAAGCTTTCTTT. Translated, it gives CASSLGTGDDVSEAFF.

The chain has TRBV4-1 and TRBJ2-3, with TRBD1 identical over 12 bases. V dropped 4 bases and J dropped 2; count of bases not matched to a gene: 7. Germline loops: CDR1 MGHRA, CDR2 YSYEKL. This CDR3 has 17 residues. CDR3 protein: CASSPQRGQGATDTQYF. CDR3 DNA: TGCGCCAGCAGCCCTCAAAGGGGACAGGGGGCCACAGATACGCAGTATTTT.

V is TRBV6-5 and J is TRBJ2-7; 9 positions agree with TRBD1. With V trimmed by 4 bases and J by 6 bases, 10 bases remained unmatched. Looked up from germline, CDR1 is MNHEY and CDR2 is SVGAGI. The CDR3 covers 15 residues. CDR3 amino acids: CASSSWTGVFGEQYF. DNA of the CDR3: TGTGCCAGCAGTTCGTGGACAGGGGTTTTCGGCGAGCAGTACTTC.

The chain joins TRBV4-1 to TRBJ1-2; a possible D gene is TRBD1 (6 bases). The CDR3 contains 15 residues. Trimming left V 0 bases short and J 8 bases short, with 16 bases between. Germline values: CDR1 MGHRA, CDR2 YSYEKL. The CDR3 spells CASSQEGATWGGYTF. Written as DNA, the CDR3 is TGCGCCAGCAGCCAAGAGGGGGCCACCTGGGGAGGCTACACCTTC.